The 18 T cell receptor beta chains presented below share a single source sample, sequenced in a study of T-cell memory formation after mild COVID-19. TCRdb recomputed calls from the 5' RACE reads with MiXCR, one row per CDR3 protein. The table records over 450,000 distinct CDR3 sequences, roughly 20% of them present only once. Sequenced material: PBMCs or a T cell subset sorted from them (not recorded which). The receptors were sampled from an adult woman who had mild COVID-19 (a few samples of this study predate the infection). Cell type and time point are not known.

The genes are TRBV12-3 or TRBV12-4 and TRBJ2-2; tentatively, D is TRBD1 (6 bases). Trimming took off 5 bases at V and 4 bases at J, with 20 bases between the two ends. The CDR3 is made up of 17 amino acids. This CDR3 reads CASSPIGGRAGTGELFF. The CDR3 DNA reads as TGTGCCAGCAGTCCGATAGGGGGACGGGCGGGCACCGGGGAGCTGTTTTTT.

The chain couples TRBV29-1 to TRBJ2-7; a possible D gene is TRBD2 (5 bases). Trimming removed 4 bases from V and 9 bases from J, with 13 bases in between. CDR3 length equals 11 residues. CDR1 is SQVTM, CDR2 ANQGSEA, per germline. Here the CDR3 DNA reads TGCAGCGTTGGTGAGGGAGTTGGGCAGTACTTC. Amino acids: CSVGEGVGQYF.

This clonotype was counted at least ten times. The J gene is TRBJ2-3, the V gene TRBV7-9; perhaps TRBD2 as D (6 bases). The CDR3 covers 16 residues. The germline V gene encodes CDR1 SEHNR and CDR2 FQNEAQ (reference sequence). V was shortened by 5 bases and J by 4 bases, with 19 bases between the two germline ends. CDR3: CASSPAGSLKADTQYF. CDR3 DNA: TGTGCCAGCAGCCCAGCGGGCAGTTTAAAGGCAGATACGCAGTATTTT. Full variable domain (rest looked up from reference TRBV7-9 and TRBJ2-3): DTGVSQNPRHKITKRGQNVTFRCDPISEHNRLYWYRQTLGQGPEFLTYFQNEAQLEKSRLLSDRFSAERPKGSFSTLEIQRTEQGDSAMYLCASSPAGSLKADTQYFGPGTRLTVL.

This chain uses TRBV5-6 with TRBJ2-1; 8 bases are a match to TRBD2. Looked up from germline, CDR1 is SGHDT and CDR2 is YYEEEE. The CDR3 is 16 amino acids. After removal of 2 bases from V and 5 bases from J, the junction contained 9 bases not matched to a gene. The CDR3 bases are TGTGCCAGCAGCTTTAGGGCGGGGGGCCCCGACAATGAGCAGTTCTTC. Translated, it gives CASSFRAGGPDNEQFF.

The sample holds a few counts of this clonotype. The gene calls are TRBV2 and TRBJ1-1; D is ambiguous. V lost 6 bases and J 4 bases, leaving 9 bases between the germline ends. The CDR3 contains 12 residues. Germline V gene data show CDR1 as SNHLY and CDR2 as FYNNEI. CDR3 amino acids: CASRIRATEAFF. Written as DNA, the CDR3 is TGTGCCAGCAGAATAAGGGCCACTGAAGCTTTCTTT.

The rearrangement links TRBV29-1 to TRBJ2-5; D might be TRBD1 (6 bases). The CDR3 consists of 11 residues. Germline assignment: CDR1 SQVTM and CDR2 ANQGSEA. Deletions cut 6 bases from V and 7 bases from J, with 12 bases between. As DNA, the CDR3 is TGCAGCGTAGACGGGACAACGACCCAGTACTTC. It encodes CSVDGTTTQYF.

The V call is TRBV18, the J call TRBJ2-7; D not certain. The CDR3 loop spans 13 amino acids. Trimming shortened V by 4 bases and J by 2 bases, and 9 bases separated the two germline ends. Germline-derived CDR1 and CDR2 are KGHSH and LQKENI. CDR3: CASSLPPPYEQYF. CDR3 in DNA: TGTGCCAGCTCACTACCCCCTCCCTACGAGCAGTACTTC.

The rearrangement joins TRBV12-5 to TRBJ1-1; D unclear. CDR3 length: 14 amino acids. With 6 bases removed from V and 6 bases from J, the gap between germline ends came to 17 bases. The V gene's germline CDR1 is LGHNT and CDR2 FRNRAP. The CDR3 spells CASGPEWGSAEAFF. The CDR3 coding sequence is TGTGCTAGTGGGCCAGAATGGGGTTCCGCTGAAGCTTTCTTT.

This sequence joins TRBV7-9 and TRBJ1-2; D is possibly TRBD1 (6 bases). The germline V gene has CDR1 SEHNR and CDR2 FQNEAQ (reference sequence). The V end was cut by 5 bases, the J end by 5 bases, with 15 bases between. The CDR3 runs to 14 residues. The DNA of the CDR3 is TGTGCCAGCAGCCTAGTGGACAGCGCGTATGGCTACACCTTC. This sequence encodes CASSLVDSAYGYTF.

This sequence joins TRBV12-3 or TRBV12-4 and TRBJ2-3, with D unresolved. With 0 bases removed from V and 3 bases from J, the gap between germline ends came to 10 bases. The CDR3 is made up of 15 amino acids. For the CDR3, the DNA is TGTGCCAGCAGTTTAGCCGCCCTGGGGACAGATACGCAGTATTTT. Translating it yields CASSLAALGTDTQYF.

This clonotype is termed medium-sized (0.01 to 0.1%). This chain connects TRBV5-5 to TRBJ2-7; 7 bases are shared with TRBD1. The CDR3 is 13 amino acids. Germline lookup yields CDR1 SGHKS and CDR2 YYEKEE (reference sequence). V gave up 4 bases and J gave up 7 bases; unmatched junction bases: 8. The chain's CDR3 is CASSRTTGAEQYF. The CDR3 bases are TGTGCCAGCAGCCGAACTACAGGGGCAGAGCAGTACTTC.

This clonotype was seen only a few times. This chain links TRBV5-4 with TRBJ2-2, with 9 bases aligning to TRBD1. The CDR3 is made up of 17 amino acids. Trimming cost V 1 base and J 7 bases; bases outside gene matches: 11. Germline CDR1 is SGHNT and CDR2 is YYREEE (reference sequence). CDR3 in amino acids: CASSLQPGQGIDGELFF. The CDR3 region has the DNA TGTGCCAGCAGCTTGCAGCCGGGACAGGGAATAGACGGGGAGCTGTTTTTT.

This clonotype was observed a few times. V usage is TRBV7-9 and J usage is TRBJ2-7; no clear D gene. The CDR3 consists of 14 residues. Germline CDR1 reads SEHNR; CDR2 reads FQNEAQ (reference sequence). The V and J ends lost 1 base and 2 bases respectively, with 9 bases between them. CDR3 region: CASSLVGNTYEQYF. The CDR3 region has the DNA TGTGCCAGCAGCTTAGTGGGTAACACCTACGAGCAGTACTTC. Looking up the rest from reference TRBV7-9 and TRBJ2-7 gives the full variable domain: DTGVSQNPRHKITKRGQNVTFRCDPISEHNRLYWYRQTLGQGPEFLTYFQNEAQLEKSRLLSDRFSAERPKGSFSTLEIQRTEQGDSAMYLCASSLVGNTYEQYFGPGTRLTVT.

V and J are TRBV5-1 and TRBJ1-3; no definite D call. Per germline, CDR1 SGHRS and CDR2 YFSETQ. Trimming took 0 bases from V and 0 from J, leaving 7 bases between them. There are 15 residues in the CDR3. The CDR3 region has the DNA TGCGCCAGCAGCTTGGGTCCTAGCTCTGGAAACACCATATATTTT. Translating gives CASSLGPSSGNTIYF.

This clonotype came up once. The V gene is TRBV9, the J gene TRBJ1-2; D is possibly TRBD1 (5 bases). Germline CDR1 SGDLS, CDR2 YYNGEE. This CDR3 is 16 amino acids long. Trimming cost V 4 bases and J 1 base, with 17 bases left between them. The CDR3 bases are TGTGCCAGCAGCCCAGACCCTTCTGGGGGTAACTATGGCTACACCTTC. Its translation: CASSPDPSGGNYGYTF.

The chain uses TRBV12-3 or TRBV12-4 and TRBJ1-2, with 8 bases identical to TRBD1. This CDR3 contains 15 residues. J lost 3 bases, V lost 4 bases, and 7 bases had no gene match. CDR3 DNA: TGTGCCAGCAGTTCCGAAACAGGGGGAGACTATGGCTACACCTTC. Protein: CASSSETGGDYGYTF.

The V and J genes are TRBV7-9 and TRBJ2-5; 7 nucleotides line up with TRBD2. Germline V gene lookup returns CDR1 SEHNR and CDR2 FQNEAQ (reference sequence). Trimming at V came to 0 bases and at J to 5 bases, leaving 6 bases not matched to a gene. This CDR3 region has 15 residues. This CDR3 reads CASSLAQAGQETQYF. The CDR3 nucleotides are TGTGCCAGCAGCTTAGCGCAAGCGGGGCAGGAGACCCAGTACTTC.

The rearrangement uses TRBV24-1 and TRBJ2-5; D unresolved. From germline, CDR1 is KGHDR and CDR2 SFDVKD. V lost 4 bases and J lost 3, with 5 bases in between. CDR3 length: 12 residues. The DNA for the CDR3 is TGTGCCACCAGTGAAAGCGAAGAGACCCAGTACTTC. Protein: CATSESEETQYF.